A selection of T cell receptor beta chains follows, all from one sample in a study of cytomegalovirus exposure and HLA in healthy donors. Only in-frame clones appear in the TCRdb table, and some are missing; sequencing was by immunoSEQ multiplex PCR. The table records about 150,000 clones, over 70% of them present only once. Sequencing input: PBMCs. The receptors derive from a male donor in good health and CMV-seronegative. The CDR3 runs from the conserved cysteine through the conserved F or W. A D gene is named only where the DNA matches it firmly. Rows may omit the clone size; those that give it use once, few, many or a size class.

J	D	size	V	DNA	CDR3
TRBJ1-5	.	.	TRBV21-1	TGTGCCAGCACAGACAGCTTCCTTGTCAATCAGCCCCAGCATTTT	CASTDSFLVNQPQHF
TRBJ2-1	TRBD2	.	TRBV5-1	TGCGCCAGCAGCCGTACTAGCGGCTCCTACAATGAGCAGTTCTTC	CASSRTSGSYNEQFF
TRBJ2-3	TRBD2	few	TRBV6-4	TGTGCCAGCAGTGACTCGTCGTCTAGCGGTGGCACAGATACGCAGTATTTT	CASSDSSSSGGTDTQYF
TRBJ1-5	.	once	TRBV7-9	TGTGCCAGCAGCCAGGGGAGTACCAATCAGCCCCAGCATTTT	CASSQGSTNQPQHF
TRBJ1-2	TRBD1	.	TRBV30	TGTGCCTGGAGTGTAGGACAGGGGTACGGCTACACCTTC	CAWSVGQGYGYTF
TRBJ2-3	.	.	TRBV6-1	TGTGCCAGCAGTGAAGCAACGGGGTTCCCCACAGATACGCAGTATTTT	CASSEATGFPTDTQYF
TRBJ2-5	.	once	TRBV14	TGTGCCAGCAGCCAAGCTATCGAGACCCAGTACTTC	CASSQAIETQYF
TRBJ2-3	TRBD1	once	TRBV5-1	TGCGCCAGCAGCTCACACGGGACAGGGCTCACAGATACGCAGTATTTT	CASSSHGTGLTDTQYF
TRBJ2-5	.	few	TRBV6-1	TGTGCCGGAGGACAGCAAGAGACCCAGTACTTC	CAGGQQETQYF
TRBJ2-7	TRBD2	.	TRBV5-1	TGCGCCAGCAGCTTGGTTAGCGGGGCCTACGAGCAGTACTTC	CASSLVSGAYEQYF
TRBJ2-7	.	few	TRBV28	TGTGCCAGTCGCGTTGGGGGCAGCTCCTACGAGCAGTACTTC	CASRVGGSSYEQYF
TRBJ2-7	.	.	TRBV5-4	TGTGCCAGCAGCGCAGATACCTACGAGCAGTACTTC	CASSADTYEQYF
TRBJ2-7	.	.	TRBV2	TGTGCCAGCAGGGTGGGGGGTATCGCCTACGAGCAGTACTTC	CASRVGGIAYEQYF
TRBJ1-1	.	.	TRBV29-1	TGCAGCGTTACACGGACACTGAACACTGAAGCTTTCTTT	CSVTRTLNTEAFF
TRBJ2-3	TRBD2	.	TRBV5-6	TGTGCCAGCAGCTTGGCCAGCGGGGGGGCCACAGATACGCAGTATTTT	CASSLASGGATDTQYF
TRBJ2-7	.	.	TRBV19	TGTGCCAGTAGCCCCGACACAGCCTACGAGCAGTACTTC	CASSPDTAYEQYF
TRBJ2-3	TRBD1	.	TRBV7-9	TGTGCCAGCAGCTTAGCAAGGGGGCTAACAGATACGCAGTATTTT	CASSLARGLTDTQYF